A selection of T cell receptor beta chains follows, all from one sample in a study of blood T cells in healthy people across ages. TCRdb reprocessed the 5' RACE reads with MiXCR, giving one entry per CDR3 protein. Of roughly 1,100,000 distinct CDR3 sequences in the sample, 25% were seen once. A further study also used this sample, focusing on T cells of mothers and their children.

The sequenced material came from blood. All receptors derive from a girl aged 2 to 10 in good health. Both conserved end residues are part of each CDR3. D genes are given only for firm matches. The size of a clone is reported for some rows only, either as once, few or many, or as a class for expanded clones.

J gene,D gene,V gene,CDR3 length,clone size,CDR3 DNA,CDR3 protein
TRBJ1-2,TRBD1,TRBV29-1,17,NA,TGCAGCGCTTTACCCGGGACAGGTTTCGATCCGGTCTATGGCTACACCTTC,CSALPGTGFDPVYGYTF
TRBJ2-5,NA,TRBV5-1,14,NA,TGCGCCAGCAGCTTGGAGGGGCGATGGGAGACCCAGTACTTC,CASSLEGRWETQYF
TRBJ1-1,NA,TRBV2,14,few,TGTGCCAGCAGTGAAGACTCCGGAGGCACTGAAGCTTTCTTT,CASSEDSGGTEAFF
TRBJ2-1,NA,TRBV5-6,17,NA,TGTGCCAGCAGCTTTGGGGGGCAAGGGAGCTCCTACAATGAGCAGTTCTTC,CASSFGGQGSSYNEQFF
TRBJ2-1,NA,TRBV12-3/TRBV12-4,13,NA,TGTGCCAGCAAGGGACAATCCTACAATGAGCAGTTCTTC,CASKGQSYNEQFF
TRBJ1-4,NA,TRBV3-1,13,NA,TGTGCCAGCCGAGATCCCTTCGGTGAAAAACTGTTTTTT,CASRDPFGEKLFF
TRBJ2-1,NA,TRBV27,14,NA,TGTGCCAGCAGTTTCGCTCTCGCGATGAATGAGCAGTTCTTC,CASSFALAMNEQFF
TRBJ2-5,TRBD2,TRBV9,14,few,TGTGCCAGCAGCGGCCGACTAGCGGCCCTGACCCAGTACTTC,CASSGRLAALTQYF
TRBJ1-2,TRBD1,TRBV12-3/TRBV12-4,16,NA,TGTGCCAGCAGTTTTGGGCCTACAGGGGGCAGTGGTGGCTACACCTTC,CASSFGPTGGSGGYTF
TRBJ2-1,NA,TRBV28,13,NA,TGTGCCGGGTCGACCAGGGGTTACAATGAGCAGTTCTTC,CAGSTRGYNEQFF